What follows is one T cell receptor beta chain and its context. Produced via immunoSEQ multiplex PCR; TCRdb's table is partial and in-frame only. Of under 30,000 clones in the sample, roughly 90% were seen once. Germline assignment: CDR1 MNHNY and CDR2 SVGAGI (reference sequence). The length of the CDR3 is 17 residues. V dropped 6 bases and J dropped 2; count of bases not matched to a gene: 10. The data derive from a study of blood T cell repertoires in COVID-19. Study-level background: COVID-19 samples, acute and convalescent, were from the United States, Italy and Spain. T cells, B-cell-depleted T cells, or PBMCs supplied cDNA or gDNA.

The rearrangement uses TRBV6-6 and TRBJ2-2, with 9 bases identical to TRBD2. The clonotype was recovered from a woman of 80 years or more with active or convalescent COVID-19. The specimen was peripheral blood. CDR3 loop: CASSRGSSGTNTGELFF. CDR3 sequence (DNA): TGTGCCAGCAGCCGAGGGTCTAGCGGGACCAACACCGGGGAGCTGTTTTTT.